The rows below give T cell receptor beta chains drawn from one sample of a study of T cells after yellow fever vaccination. TCRdb analysed the 5' RACE reads with MiXCR anew, one entry per CDR3 protein. Among 300,000 or so distinct CDR3 sequences listed, 13% were seen once. The sample here was CD4+ T cells sorted from PBMCs, taken 45 days after the yellow fever booster vaccination. The receptor set was obtained from a man aged 25-45 years who received the YFV17D yellow fever vaccine. CDR3s include the opening cysteine and the closing phenylalanine or tryptophan. A D gene is named only where the DNA matches it firmly. Expanded clones are given a class, and other clones once, few, many or no size at all.

CDR3: CATSRAPGTTDTQYF
DNA: TGTGCCACCAGCAGAGCCCCGGGGACGACAGATACGCAGTATTTT
V: TRBV15
J: TRBJ2-3
D: -
size: few

CDR3: CASSPRVDRTPFYEQYF
DNA: TGTGCCAGCAGCCCTCGAGTGGACAGGACACCTTTCTACGAGCAGTACTTC
V: TRBV27
J: TRBJ2-7
D: TRBD1
size: -

CDR3: CASSRLAGVTYNEQFF
DNA: TGCGCCAGCAGCAGACTAGCGGGAGTAACCTACAATGAGCAGTTCTTC
V: TRBV5-1
J: TRBJ2-1
D: TRBD2
size: -

CDR3: CASSFTGVGDEQFF
DNA: TGCGCCAGCAGCTTTACCGGAGTAGGAGATGAGCAGTTCTTC
V: TRBV5-1
J: TRBJ2-1
D: -
size: many

CDR3: CASSERDWPYEQYF
DNA: TGTGCCAGCAGTGAAAGGGATTGGCCCTACGAGCAGTACTTC
V: TRBV2
J: TRBJ2-7
D: -
size: -

CDR3: CSARGSFGTDTQYF
DNA: TGCAGTGCTAGAGGGAGTTTTGGCACAGATACGCAGTATTTT
V: TRBV20-1
J: TRBJ2-3
D: -
size: -

CDR3: CSARVGGIQYF
DNA: TGCAGTGCTAGAGTAGGAGGGATACAGTACTTC
V: TRBV20-1
J: TRBJ2-7
D: -
size: many

CDR3: CASRLADNYNGEQFF
DNA: TGTGCCAGCAGGCTAGCGGATAACTACAATGGGGAGCAGTTCTTC
V: TRBV12-3/TRBV12-4
J: TRBJ2-1
D: TRBD2
size: many

CDR3: CASNGGEETQYF
DNA: TGTGCCAGCAATGGCGGTGAAGAGACCCAGTACTTC
V: TRBV28
J: TRBJ2-5
D: -
size: few

CDR3: CASSLSGAGNTDTQYF
DNA: TGCGCCAGCAGCTTGTCAGGGGCTGGGAACACAGATACGCAGTATTTT
V: TRBV5-1
J: TRBJ2-3
D: -
size: once

CDR3: CASTLLGTEAFF
DNA: TGTGCCAGCACCTTACTGGGGACTGAAGCTTTCTTT
V: TRBV5-6
J: TRBJ1-1
D: -
size: few

CDR3: CATSGPTAVNEKLFF
DNA: TGTGCCACCAGCGGTCCGACGGCCGTTAATGAAAAACTGTTTTTT
V: TRBV15
J: TRBJ1-4
D: -
size: -

CDR3: CASSPTISGAETQYF
DNA: TGTGCCAGCAGTCCCACGATTTCGGGGGCGGAGACCCAGTACTTC
V: TRBV12-3/TRBV12-4
J: TRBJ2-5
D: -
size: few

CDR3: CASSLASGKSYNEQFF
DNA: TGTGCCAGCAGTTTGGCTAGCGGGAAGTCCTACAATGAGCAGTTCTTC
V: TRBV12-3/TRBV12-4
J: TRBJ2-1
D: TRBD2
size: many

CDR3: CSVVHSSYEQYF
DNA: TGCAGCGTCGTGCACAGCTCCTACGAGCAGTACTTC
V: TRBV29-1
J: TRBJ2-7
D: -
size: -

CDR3: CASSQEGSGTDTQYF
DNA: TGTGCCAGCAGCCAAGAAGGTTCCGGCACAGATACGCAGTATTTT
V: TRBV3-1
J: TRBJ2-3
D: -
size: many

CDR3: CSARDSGHPDTQYF
DNA: TGCAGTGCTAGAGATAGTGGGCATCCAGATACGCAGTATTTT
V: TRBV20-1
J: TRBJ2-3
D: -
size: -

CDR3: CASSLASGRPYEQYF
DNA: TGTGCCAGCAGTTTAGCTAGCGGGAGGCCGTACGAGCAGTACTTC
V: TRBV12-3/TRBV12-4
J: TRBJ2-7
D: TRBD2
size: many

CDR3: CASSEGGGAVTGELFF
DNA: TGTGCCAGCTCAGAAGGCGGGGGCGCAGTCACCGGGGAGCTGTTTTTT
V: TRBV18
J: TRBJ2-2
D: -
size: few

CDR3: CASSLEVRDPQYF
DNA: TGTGCCAGCAGTCTTGAAGTCAGGGACCCCCAGTACTTC
V: TRBV6-1
J: TRBJ2-5
D: -
size: few

CDR3: CAISDPDGDEQYF
DNA: TGTGCCATCAGTGACCCAGACGGAGACGAGCAGTACTTC
V: TRBV10-3
J: TRBJ2-7
D: -
size: -

CDR3: CASSPRLAFSYEQYF
DNA: TGTGCCAGCAGCCCCAGACTAGCGTTCTCCTACGAGCAGTACTTC
V: TRBV7-2
J: TRBJ2-7
D: TRBD2
size: -

CDR3: CASSLLGVEYSNEQFF
DNA: TGTGCCAGCAGCTTACTTGGGGTAGAATATTCGAATGAGCAGTTCTTC
V: TRBV7-2
J: TRBJ2-1
D: -
size: few

CDR3: CATASGASTDTQYF
DNA: TGTGCCACCGCCTCGGGGGCTAGCACAGATACGCAGTATTTT
V: TRBV7-9
J: TRBJ2-3
D: -
size: few

CDR3: CASRGTSSYEQYF
DNA: TGTGCCAGCAGGGGGACTAGCTCCTACGAGCAGTACTTC
V: TRBV7-2
J: TRBJ2-7
D: TRBD2
size: few